This T cell receptor beta chain derives from a study of T cells in Graves' hyperthyroidism and ophthalmopathy. Each 10 ml fresh peripheral blood draw supplied the PBMCs. RNA transcripts served as the template for amplifying TCR beta CDR3 regions. HTBI primers were employed in a first-round RT-PCR of the TCR CDR3. One entry per CDR3 protein, called by TCRdb with MiXCR from the multiplex PCR reads. The sample records 500,000 to 800,000 distinct CDR3 sequences, around 15% being singletons. From germline, CDR1 is ENHRY and CDR2 SYGVKD. Trimming removed 7 bases from V and 4 bases from J, with 20 bases in between. The CDR3 loop spans 15 amino acids.

The sample comprised blood. This receptor was obtained from a woman aged 45-65 years with Graves' ophthalmopathy. The chain recombines TRBV10-3 with TRBJ2-7, with D perhaps matching TRBD1 (6 bases). The CDR3 region is CAINTGNPLDYEQYF. The CDR3 DNA is TGTGCCATCAACACAGGGAACCCCCTCGATTACGAGCAGTACTTC.